The 21 T cell receptor beta chains given below trace back to one sample, sequenced in a study of T cell responses to AZD1222 COVID-19 vaccine. Profiling relied on immunoSEQ multiplex PCR, and the TCRdb table lists in-frame clones only, not all of them. In the table there are some 130,000 clones, around 93% of which are singletons. Sample: peripheral blood, taken on day 0 of AZD1222 vaccination. These receptors came from an adult in good health.

The CDR3 loop is CASSLGGPPEQYF. The DNA of the CDR3 is TGTGCCAGCAGCTTAGGGGGCCCCCCCGAGCAGTACTTC. The chain has TRBV11-2 and TRBJ2-7; possibly TRBD1 for D (5 bases). With 1 base removed from V and 6 bases from J, the gap between germline ends came to 10 bases. The CDR3 consists of 13 residues. CDR1 SGHAT and CDR2 FQNNGV come from the germline V gene.

The rearrangement uses TRBV11-2 and TRBJ2-2; 14 bases fit TRBD2. CDR1 and CDR2 (germline): SGHAT, FQNNGV. The CDR3 is 17 amino acids. Germline trimming cut 5 bases from V and 5 bases from J; bases unmatched to any gene: 7. The CDR3 is CASSGRLAGGPTGELFF. CDR3 DNA sequence: TGTGCCAGCAGCGGCCGACTAGCGGGAGGGCCGACCGGGGAGCTGTTTTTT.

The V call is TRBV18, the J call TRBJ1-4; 8 nucleotides align to TRBD1. Germline trimming cut 2 bases from V and 2 bases from J; bases unmatched to any gene: 4. CDR1 and CDR2 from the germline V gene are KGHSH and LQKENI. The length of the CDR3 is 16 residues. The CDR3 here is CASSPFGQGTNEKLFF. CDR3 DNA: TGTGCCAGCTCACCATTCGGACAGGGTACTAATGAAAAACTGTTTTTT. The whole variable domain, remainder taken from reference TRBV18 and TRBJ1-4, is NAGVMQNPRHLVRRRGQEARLRCSPMKGHSHVYWYRQLPEEGLKFMVYLQKENIIDESGMPKERFSAEFPKEGPSILRIQQVVRGDSAAYFCASSPFGQGTNEKLFFGSGTQLSVL.

V is TRBV7-2 and J is TRBJ2-2; D possibly uses TRBD1 or TRBD2 (5 bases each). This CDR3 is 15 amino acids long. The germline gives CDR1 SGHTA, CDR2 FQGNSA. Trimming shortened V by 5 bases and J by 4 bases, and 14 bases separated the two germline ends. CDR3 loop: CASSTLTGTTGELFF. The CDR3 DNA follows: TGTGCCAGCAGCACCTTAACCGGGACCACCGGGGAGCTGTTTTTT.

The J gene is TRBJ2-2, the V gene TRBV19; TRBD1 matches 7 bases. The V and J ends lost 8 bases and 6 bases, in that order; junction bases with no gene match: 9. CDR1 and CDR2 from the germline V gene are LNHDA and SQIVND (reference sequence). The CDR3 contains 14 residues. The CDR3 region has the DNA TGTGCCAGTTCCCACTCCGGACAGGCCGGGGAGCTGTTTTTT. Protein sequence: CASSHSGQAGELFF.

V gene TRBV2 combines with J gene TRBJ1-3; TRBD1 matches 8 bases. CDR1 SNHLY and CDR2 FYNNEI come from the germline V gene. The CDR3 covers 15 residues. V lost 6 bases to trimming and J lost 0 bases; unmatched junction nucleotides: 4. Written as DNA, the CDR3 is TGTGCCAGCAGAAGGGACAGGAACTCTGGAAACACCATATATTTT. Translation: CASRRDRNSGNTIYF.

This chain links TRBV6-5 with TRBJ2-3; tentative D call: TRBD2 (7 bases). The CDR3 has 15 amino acids. Germline CDR1 and CDR2: MNHEY and SVGAGI. The V end was cut by 7 bases, the J end by 6 bases, with 20 bases between. The CDR3 region has the DNA TGTGCCAGCACCCGCGGGGGTCAAAGGGGGGATACGCAGTATTTT. This codes for CASTRGGQRGDTQYF.

Details on this clone: The limits of the CDR3 on the DNA are not certain, so only TCRdb's listed CDR3 is given. The chain employs TRBV2 and TRBJ1-1; the table's D call, TRBD1, was not checked against the DNA. From its first to its last residue, the CDR3 has 13 amino acids. The germline V gene has CDR1 SNHLY and CDR2 FYNNEI. CDR3 residues: CASSPFGQGIGFF.

This clone came up a few times. The chain links TRBV2 to TRBJ1-5, with D hard to call. In germline, CDR1 is SNHLY, CDR2 FYNNEI. The ends were cut back, 5 bases at V and 2 bases at J, with 10 bases in the middle. CDR3 size: 14 residues. Written as DNA, the CDR3 is TGTGCCAGCAGTCTTAGGGAAGGCAATCAGCCCCAGCATTTT. Its translation: CASSLREGNQPQHF.

The chain joins TRBV28 to TRBJ1-1, with TRBD1 matching 10 bases. The CDR3 is made up of 16 amino acids. In germline, CDR1 is MDHEN, CDR2 SYDVKM. J lost 1 base, V lost 1 base, and 3 bases had no gene match. CDR3: CASSLSWTGGNTEAFF. The CDR3 nucleotides read TGTGCCAGCAGTTTATCTTGGACAGGGGGGAACACTGAAGCTTTCTTT.

The rearrangement joins TRBV9 to TRBJ2-7, with D possibly matching TRBD2 (6 bases). CDR1 and CDR2 from the germline V gene are SGDLS and YYNGEE. The CDR3 runs to 14 residues. V was pared by 4 bases and J by 6 bases, with 17 bases between. The CDR3 bases are TGTGCCAGCAGCCCGGGACTTAGGGACGGCGAGCAGTACTTC. It codes for CASSPGLRDGEQYF.

This chain joins TRBV5-4 and TRBJ2-1; 8 bases agree with TRBD2. This CDR3 spans 14 amino acids. V trimming: 2 bases; J trimming: 6 bases; junction bases outside the gene matches: 4. CDR1 is SGHNT and CDR2 is YYREEE in the germline V gene (reference sequence). CDR3 coding DNA: TGTGCCAGCAGCTTCGGACTAGCCGCCAATGAGCAGTTCTTC. This gives the protein CASSFGLAANEQFF.

The J gene is TRBJ2-7, the V gene TRBV7-3; D might be TRBD2 (6 bases). V lost 8 bases and J 0 bases, leaving 11 bases between the germline ends. CDR1 and CDR2 from the germline V gene are SGHTA and FQGTGA. The CDR3 consists of 13 residues. CDR3 nucleotide sequence: TGTGCCAGCGCAGCCGGGAGCTCCTACGAGCAGTACTTC. Its translation: CASAAGSSYEQYF. Full variable domain (missing parts from reference TRBV7-3 and TRBJ2-7): GAGVSQTPSNKVTEKGKYVELRCDPISGHTALYWYRQSLGQGPEFLIYFQGTGAADDSGLPNDRFFAVRPEGSVSTLKIQRTERGDSAVYLCASAAGSSYEQYFGPGTRLTVT.

This chain uses TRBV11-3 with TRBJ1-1, with 11 bases lining up with TRBD1. Germline V gene data show CDR1 as SGHNT and CDR2 as YENEEA. The CDR3 totals 14 residues. With 3 bases clipped from V and 6 bases from J, the junction kept 3 bases outside the gene matches. The CDR3 sequence: CASSLGTGGAEAFF. In DNA, the CDR3 is TGTGCCAGCAGCTTGGGGACAGGGGGAGCTGAAGCTTTCTTT.

To note about this clone: Other DNA sequences from this sample encode an identical CDR3 as well. The chain is built from TRBV12-3 or TRBV12-4 and TRBJ1-6; unclear D gene. The CDR3 totals 13 residues. V lost 0 bases to trimming and J lost 7 bases, with 4 bases between them. CDR3 loop: CASSLARNSPLHF. The CDR3 nucleotides are TGTGCCAGCAGTTTAGCGAGGAATTCACCCCTCCACTTT.

The chain has TRBV7-2 and TRBJ2-7; D might be TRBD2 (7 bases). Germline V CDR1 and CDR2: SGHTA, FQGNSA. Trimming took 5 bases from V and 6 from J, leaving 17 bases between them. The CDR3 length is 14 residues. Written as DNA, the CDR3 is TGTGCCAGCAGCATATCGGCAGGGGAGGGCGAGCAGTACTTC. Translating it yields CASSISAGEGEQYF.

J is TRBJ2-7 and V is TRBV5-6; 11 nucleotides line up with TRBD1. CDR1 is SGHDT, CDR2 YYEEEE, per germline. J lost 0 bases, V lost 2 bases, and 7 bases had no gene match. This CDR3 spans 17 amino acids. Here the CDR3 reads CASSFPGQGESSYEQYF. The DNA for the CDR3 is TGTGCCAGCAGCTTTCCGGGACAGGGGGAGAGCTCCTACGAGCAGTACTTC. The whole variable domain, filled in from reference TRBV5-6 and TRBJ2-7, reads DAGVTQSPTHLIKTRGQQVTLRCSPKSGHDTVSWYQQALGQGPQFIFQYYEEEERQRGNFPDRFSGHQFPNYSSELNVNALLLGDSALYLCASSFPGQGESSYEQYFGPGTRLTVT.

The V call is TRBV27, the J call TRBJ2-7; D remains unclear. In germline, CDR1 is MNHEY, CDR2 SMNVEV (reference sequence). The CDR3 runs to 14 residues. V was shortened by 5 bases and J by 2 bases, with 13 bases between the two germline ends. CDR3 sequence reads: CASSPGRVTYEQYF. The CDR3 DNA follows: TGTGCCAGCAGTCCAGGACGGGTAACCTACGAGCAGTACTTC.

V usage is TRBV2 and J usage is TRBJ1-1; D not certain. The CDR3 is 12 residues long. The germline gives CDR1 SNHLY, CDR2 FYNNEI. V was pared by 6 bases and J by 4 bases, with 9 bases between. CDR3 DNA: TGTGCCAGCAGCGACGCTGGCACTGAAGCTTTCTTT. Translating gives CASSDAGTEAFF.

V gene TRBV6-5 combines with J gene TRBJ1-1; possibly TRBD1 for D (5 bases). V was trimmed by 3 bases and J by 5 bases, leaving 16 bases between them. Per germline, CDR1 MNHEY and CDR2 SVGAGI. This CDR3 is built from 15 residues. CDR3 in amino acids: CASSYQAGVRTEAFF. CDR3 bases: TGTGCCAGCAGTTATCAAGCGGGGGTTAGAACTGAAGCTTTCTTT.

This sequence joins TRBV19 and TRBJ1-2; a possible D gene is TRBD1 (5 bases). Germline V CDR1 and CDR2: LNHDA, SQIVND (reference sequence). With 6 bases removed from V and 1 base from J, the gap between germline ends came to 12 bases. The CDR3 contains 14 residues. CDR3 in amino acids: CASSTGPLNYGYTF. For the CDR3, the DNA is TGTGCCAGTAGCACGGGACCTCTTAACTATGGCTACACCTTC.